This TCR beta chain was identified in a study of technical replicates of blood from several donors. Profiled with immunoSEQ multiplex PCR; TCRdb holds only in-frame clones, not every one. The sample lists about 79,000 clones; around 92% were seen once. The CDR3 has 17 amino acids. The germline V and J ends were trimmed by 2 bases and 6 bases, with 19 bases remaining between them. CDR1 ENHRY and CDR2 SYGVKD come from the germline V gene. Sequencing was performed on T cells isolated from PBMCs. The J gene is TRBJ2-2, the V gene TRBV10-3; D is possibly TRBD2 (6 bases). The sequence was collected from a human donor in good health. Some clones in this sample may be carry-over from other donors' samples. CDR3 amino acids: CAISELLSGYGSGELFF. CDR3 DNA: TGTGCCATCAGTGAGCTACTTAGCGGTTACGGTTCCGGGGAGCTGTTTTTT.